This TCR beta chain was retrieved from a study of cytomegalovirus exposure and HLA in healthy donors (TCRdb year 2017). In the study overall: An earlier analysis of approximately 600 of the donors reported approximately 290 Gb of sequence data and 117 million unique TCR beta sequences from about 200 million T cells. An early release that covered fewer than 800 HLA-typed donors contained 250 to 350 gigabases of sequencing data and tens of millions of unique TCR sequences. Of the 300 to 400 genotyped donors, approximately 82% fell in the genetic ancestry cluster associated with self-reported Caucasian donors. The study was designed to test whether signatures of past pathogen exposure could be identified by cataloging public T cell receptors. The study profiled the T cell repertoires of 500 to 800 subjects by immunosequencing and related them to cytomegalovirus serostatus. Besides the first cohort of under 700 subjects, a separate validation cohort made up of roughly 130 different subjects was used. To predict cytomegalovirus infection status, the study combined high-throughput TCR immunosequencing, statistical association of individual TCRs with disease status, and machine learning. In a later analysis, previously published TCR beta repertoires from 600 to 850 donors were re-analyzed and high-resolution HLA genotyping was added so that TCR occurrence patterns could be studied. In the later analysis, no new phenotypic data were used to find candidate immune exposures; instead, reliance was placed on TCR beta sequences and their occurrence across donors. In an earlier analysis of around 540 of the donors, high-throughput TCR beta sequencing was used to judge whether each TCR beta V gene segment behaved as functional or pseudogenic. Alongside the repertoire data, information on donor age, sex, ethnicity and CMV serostatus was compiled. A later genetic analysis used genome-wide SNP genotypes for about 60% of the 666 donors, treating that subset as a discovery cohort. All discovery cohort repertoires had been generated using a single sequencing platform. Class I and class II HLA loci were covered by the typing at four-digit resolution. The number of donors typed differed by locus, with roughly 620-630 for A, B, C, DRB1 and DQB1, more than 500 for DQA1, some 570 for DPA1, and some 440 for DPB1. A handful of DR-DQ haplotypes were handled as single units for association and clustering because linkage in the cohort was strong. On average, roughly 250,000 unique TCR beta nucleotide sequences were sequenced per donor among 300 to 500 genotyped donors of the cohort, with around 19% of those sequences being non-productive.

Overall study results and their limits: The authors suggested that the approach could potentially be generalized to other disease states and immunological phenotypes. Because the 87-base-pair reads could not distinguish some IMGT-functional V segments, including TRBV6-2 and TRBV6-3, those segments were excluded. The earlier analysis of approximately 560 of the donors excluded over 15 rarely observed V segments, including chromosome 9 orphons, because counts were too low. In both the original and validation cohorts, the classifier was reported to diagnose cytomegalovirus status with high specificity and sensitivity. Broadly in line with IMGT annotations, most TCR beta V segments showed up in productive rearrangements about 90% or about 30% of the time in an earlier analysis of several hundred of the donors. CMV serostatus was the only immune exposure information available for the cohort. The study gave a list of 150 to 200 TCR beta chains associated with cytomegalovirus. In a later analysis, HLA-associated TCR beta chains were found to be more clonally expanded and to have lower generation probabilities than equally common non-associated chains. A further reported finding was that TCR beta sequences accurately predicted the HLA-A and HLA-B alleles for most subjects in the first cohort. Three of the identified cytomegalovirus-associated TCR beta chains were confirmed in vitro to be specific for cytomegalovirus antigens. Sequencing depth was assumed to be roughly uniform across donors in the presence/absence analyses, though that assumption may not hold. In a later analysis, several top co-occurrence clusters were reported to appear linked to parvovirus B19, influenza, CMV and Epstein-Barr virus. Linkage disequilibrium might explain the correlated functional status among segregating V segments, but an unknown experimental factor could not be excluded. This cohort had only TCR beta chains sequenced, and the lack of alpha or paired-chain data limited which features could be detected. Most TCR sequences were seen in very few donors, while some public TCRs were found in many individuals. In a later analysis, the rate of TCR association differed among HLA loci, with DRB1 alleles having the most associated TCRs and HLA-C alleles having the fewest. In a later genetic analysis, a missense DCLRE1C variant was associated with V-gene and J-gene trimming of TCR beta chains, and the association was replicated in an independent cohort. HLA typing was unavailable for some donors at each locus, so association tests used only the typed subset. A later genetic analysis reported fewer N-insertions in productive TCRs among donors in an Asian-associated ancestry cluster than the roughly 670-donor mean. Specific HLA alleles were associated with some 15,000 TCR beta sequences at a false discovery rate of 0.05 in a later analysis. Assigning TCR associations to individual alleles was difficult when HLA alleles, especially DR and DQ, strongly co-occurred. In a later analysis, most CMV-associated TCR beta chains were found to appear HLA-restricted, with HLA associations seemingly driven largely by CMV exposure. The sequencing pipeline was judged likely to have produced a cluster of highly shared sequence variants as a technical artifact.

The cohort was made up of 666 healthy bone marrow donors. All cohort members were sampled while nominally healthy, although unrecorded immune exposures were likely present. The donor was CMV seropositive and was included in the group of 250 to 350 seropositive cohort members. Every donor gave a peripheral blood sample, and the peripheral blood mononuclear cells from that sample were used for TCR beta sequencing. Genomic DNA was extracted from the blood cell samples with the Qiagen DNeasy Blood Extraction Kit. At the junction V is shortened by 6 bases and J by 6 bases; bases outside the gene matches: 11. The CDR3 sequence holds 16 residues, the cysteine and phenylalanine included. Solely the CDR3 DNA is kept, with 48 bases framed from the first base. As encoded in the germline V gene, CDR1 is WSHSY while CDR2 is SAAADI. The method was the immunoSEQ multiplex PCR assay. For the multiplex PCR, a mixture combining 60 forward primers for TCR Vbeta segments and 13 reverse primers for TCR Jbeta segments was used. The CDR3 region of rearranged TCR beta genes was amplified from genomic DNA by a multiplex PCR assay. On the Illumina HiSeq System, the amplified TCR beta libraries were sequenced as 87-base-pair reads. The original methods were these. In a later analysis, tens of millions of unique TCR beta chains were counted across the roughly 610 repertoires, and around 11 million of these chains were shared by at least two donors. Raw reads were error-corrected and collapsed into unique sequences by a nearest-neighbor algorithm in which closely related sequences were merged to remove PCR and sequencing errors. V, D and J gene segments were assigned by aligning CDR3 sequences to IMGT reference sequences. For a sequence to be retained, a match of at least six nucleotides to both a V gene segment and a J gene segment was required. Rearrangements were classified as productive when the CDR3 lacked stop codons and remained in frame with V and J, and all other rearrangements were classified as non-productive. CDR3 was defined by IMGT convention, running from the second conserved V-encoded cysteine to the conserved J-encoded phenylalanine. Sequences without an unambiguous match to a single V gene segment were excluded from the earlier analysis of about 600 of the donors. An earlier analysis of several hundred of the donors called V segments functional above 56.7% productive rearrangements and segregating when the between-donor standard deviation exceeded 5%. A statistical classification framework was built for diagnosing cytomegalovirus status from the catalog of TCR beta chain sequences. In a later analysis, TCR nucleotide sequences were compared against IMGT/GENE-DB human TR gene sequences so that V and J genes could be assigned. The TCRdist pipeline was used in a later analysis to assign CDR3 sequences and most-parsimonious VDJ recombination scenarios. In a later analysis, every TCR beta chain was defined by the combination of its CDR3 amino acid sequence and its V-gene family, and reads without a unique V-gene family were dropped. As a way to deal with suspected cross-contamination and a sequencing artifact, a later analysis dropped hundreds of nucleotide sequences that were highly shared and had low generation probability. For each public chain, a later analysis derived a clonal expansion index from normalized ranks of inferred template counts within each repertoire. In a later analysis, generation probabilities were computed with a VDJ recombination model fitted to out-of-frame rearrangements, and the resulting probabilities were checked against IGoR. In a later analysis, TCR-TCR, TCR-HLA and TCR-CMV co-occurrence was scored with hypergeometric tests, and a repertoire-size bias correction was applied to TCR pairs. A later analysis estimated false discovery rates by permuting HLA or CMV assignments 20 times. A later analysis grouped co-occurring TCRs with DBSCAN, adding TCRdist sequence similarity when clustering within HLA-allele-positive subsets. Repertoires with fewer than 30,000 or more than 120,000 public chains were left out of co-occurrence clustering, as were about 5 repertoires with anomalous nucleotide sharing. TCRdb provides this immuneACCESS table in a form limited to in-frame rearrangements. Some clones are lacking; in checked studies, under half of them reflect an unresolved V gene, and why the rest are absent is not known. V and J calls and clone size are those listed in that table; D and trimming were worked out from the DNA. For this sample there are around 190,000 clones; 74% appear just once. In total, the top ten clones hold approximately 3.1% of the sample.

About this clone: Its binding antigen is unknown. Base qualities are not at hand, and no much larger clone is one base apart.

Material for sequencing was PBMCs. The clonotype comes from a woman younger than 45 in good health and CMV-seropositive. The V and J segments used are TRBV10-2 and TRBJ2-2, with 9 bases matching TRBD1. CDR3 loop: CASSLNPGQGPGELFF. The sequenced DNA is TGCGCCAGCAGCCTGAACCCGGGACAGGGACCCGGGGAGCTGTTTTTT.